The 18 T cell receptor beta chains listed next were all sequenced from one sample in a study of metastatic and nonmetastatic thyroid tumors. With MiXCR, TCRdb reprocessed the PCR reads. The sample records over 20,000 clones, approximately 14% being singletons. Patients underwent thyroid surgery, and none had received any treatment before it. The sequenced sample was blood. These receptors all come from a female donor with papillary thyroid cancer or a benign thyroid nodule (not recorded which). Some clones in this sample may be carry-over from other donors' samples.

CDR3 residues: CASSRAGGGADTQYF. In nucleotides, the CDR3 is TGTGCCAGCAGTAGAGCGGGAGGGGGTGCAGATACGCAGTATTTT. V gene TRBV6-1 combines with J gene TRBJ2-3, with 10 bases lining up with TRBD2. V gave up 5 bases and J gave up 4 bases; unmatched junction bases: 6. This CDR3 is built from 15 residues. Per the germline V gene, CDR1 is MNHNS and CDR2 is SASEGT.

This clone occurred a few times. Being one base from a much bigger clone, this may be a read error. The rearrangement joins TRBV9 to TRBJ2-5; D call uncertain. With 0 bases removed from V and 0 bases from J, the gap between germline ends came to 6 bases. The length of the CDR3 is 14 residues. The germline V gene encodes CDR1 SGDLS and CDR2 YYNGEE. For the CDR3, the DNA is TGTGCCAGCAGCGTAGATCCGCACCAAGAGACCCAGTACTTC. The encoded protein is CASSVDPHQETQYF.

In this sample, this clone is medium-sized. V and J are TRBV19 and TRBJ1-5, with D unresolved. The V end lost 4 bases, the J end lost 4 bases, and 8 bases lay between the germline ends. Looked up from germline, CDR1 is LNHDA and CDR2 is SQIVND (reference sequence). CDR3 size: 13 residues. Here the CDR3 reads CASSRVLNQPQHF. The DNA for the CDR3 is TGTGCCAGTAGTAGGGTCCTTAATCAGCCCCAGCATTTT.

This clone was counted at least ten times. The chain recombines TRBV28 with TRBJ1-5; no reliable D call. CDR3 length: 12 residues. V lost 2 bases and J 4 bases, leaving 3 bases between the germline ends. The germline V gene has CDR1 MDHEN and CDR2 SYDVKM. The CDR3: CASSLLNQPQHF. The DNA for the CDR3 is TGTGCCAGCAGTTTACTTAATCAGCCCCAGCATTTT.

This clone has a count of ten or more. The chain uses TRBV15 and TRBJ1-5, with 7 bases matching TRBD1. CDR1 is LNHNV and CDR2 is YYDKDF in the germline V gene (reference sequence). V shed 1 base, J shed 0 bases, and the junction held 9 bases outside the gene matches. CDR3 length equals 18 residues. CDR3 protein: CATSRGQGGFTSNQPQHF. The CDR3 DNA reads as TGTGCCACCAGCAGAGGACAGGGTGGTTTCACTAGCAATCAGCCCCAGCATTTT.

Many counts were recorded for this clone. This sequence joins TRBV28 and TRBJ1-5; 8 positions agree with TRBD1. The CDR3 has 18 amino acids. Trimming removed 5 bases from V and 0 bases from J; junction bases left unmatched: 12. Germline-derived CDR1 and CDR2 are MDHEN and SYDVKM. The CDR3 loop reads CASSRGIPGGYSNQPQHF. In DNA form, the CDR3 reads TGTGCCAGCAGTCGGGGAATCCCAGGGGGCTATAGCAATCAGCCCCAGCATTTT.

This clone was counted ten times or more. The CDR3 protein is CASSQTGLGGYTF. Written as DNA, the CDR3 is TGTGCCAGCAGCCAGACAGGATTGGGAGGCTACACCTTC. This chain joins TRBV14 and TRBJ1-2; a possible D gene is TRBD1 (6 bases). Germline CDR1 and CDR2: SGHDN and FVKESK. V lost 3 bases and J lost 8, with 13 bases in between. This CDR3 has 13 residues.

The V call is TRBV7-9, the J call TRBJ2-5; 8 bases are shared with TRBD2. V lost 5 bases, J lost 5 bases, and 13 bases stayed unmatched. Germline V gene lookup returns CDR1 SEHNR and CDR2 FQNEAQ (reference sequence). The CDR3 runs to 16 residues. CDR3 loop: CASSLRASGLAETQYF. The CDR3 region has the DNA TGTGCCAGCAGCCTACGGGCTAGCGGGCTTGCGGAGACCCAGTACTTC.

The chain uses TRBV20-1 and TRBJ1-1; perhaps TRBD1 as D (5 bases). Per germline, CDR1 DFQATT and CDR2 SNEGSKA (reference sequence). Between the trimmed V and J ends, which lost 0 bases and 8 bases, there was a span of 10 bases. The CDR3 contains 12 residues. The CDR3 sequence: CSARDLGHEAFF. Here the CDR3 DNA reads TGCAGTGCTAGAGATCTCGGACACGAAGCTTTCTTT.

This clone was found many times. The V call is TRBV30, the J call TRBJ1-3; TRBD1 might be the D (5 bases). The CDR3 length is 16 residues. Germline CDR1 and CDR2: GTSNPN and SVGIG (reference sequence). Trimming took 0 bases from V and 0 from J, leaving 12 bases between them. DNA for the CDR3: TGTGCCTGGAGTGTAGTCAGGGCCGGCTCTGGAAACACCATATATTTT. Residues: CAWSVVRAGSGNTIYF.

Comment on this clone: An end of the junction does not agree with germline; a read error may underlie this. The genes are TRBV20-1 and TRBJ1-2, with TRBD1 as a possible D gene (5 bases). The CDR3 spans 16 residues. The germline V gene encodes CDR1 DFQATT and CDR2 SNEGSKA (reference sequence). CDR3 sequence reads: CSARVQGAVSSYGHTF. CDR3 coding DNA: TGCAGTGCTAGAGTGCAGGGTGCAGTTTCCTCCTATGGCCACACCTTC.

This clone has at least ten counts. The chain links TRBV7-6 to TRBJ1-3; D might be TRBD1 (5 bases). With 1 base removed from V and 0 bases from J, the gap between germline ends came to 10 bases. Per the germline V gene, CDR1 is SGHVS and CDR2 is FNYEAQ. This CDR3 has 16 residues. CDR3 protein: CASSLDKTASGNTIYF. The CDR3 DNA sequence: TGTGCCAGCAGCTTAGATAAGACAGCCTCTGGAAACACCATATATTTT.

The chain employs TRBV2 and TRBJ2-7; no definite D call. Germline lookup yields CDR1 SNHLY and CDR2 FYNNEI. This CDR3 contains 14 residues. The CDR3 nucleotides are TGTGAAAGCAGCTCTAGTGGGCGAGCCTACGAGCAGTACTTC. As protein: CESSSSGRAYEQYF. Full variable domain (missing parts from reference TRBV2 and TRBJ2-7): EPEVTQTPSHQVTQMGQEVILRCVPISNHLYFYWYRQILGQKVEFLVSFYNNEISEKSEIFDDQFSVERPDGSNFTLKIRSTKLEDSAMYFCESSSSGRAYEQYFGPGTRLTVT.

This clone was counted between two and nine times. The V and J genes are TRBV6-5 and TRBJ2-7, with D maybe TRBD1 (5 bases). CDR3 length: 13 residues. V lost 4 bases to trimming and J lost 7 bases, with 14 bases between them. Germline loops: CDR1 MNHEY, CDR2 SVGAGI. The CDR3: CASSSGSRGEQYF. DNA of the CDR3: TGTGCCAGCAGTTCAGGGTCCCGCGGAGAGCAGTACTTC.

This clone was detected ten times or more. J is TRBJ2-7 and V is TRBV9; tentative D call: TRBD2 (7 bases). This CDR3 comprises 14 residues. V was trimmed by 4 bases and J by 4 bases, leaving 15 bases between them. Germline assignment: CDR1 SGDLS and CDR2 YYNGEE. The CDR3 loop reads CASSPAGQRYEQYF. The CDR3 bases are TGTGCCAGCAGCCCAGCGGGACAAAGATACGAGCAGTACTTC.

This clone was picked up a small number of times. In DNA form, the CDR3 reads TGTGCCAGCAGCTTAACGGGCTATGGCTACACCTTC. This encodes CASSLTGYGYTF. J is TRBJ1-2 and V is TRBV7-2, with D unresolved. CDR3 length equals 12 residues. Trimming removed 2 bases from V and 4 bases from J, with 5 bases in between. Germline CDR1 is SGHTA and CDR2 is FQGNSA.

This clone was seen at least ten times. V gene TRBV19 combines with J gene TRBJ1-5, with 7 positions matching TRBD1. The V gene end was trimmed by 5 bases and the J gene end by 7 bases; junction bases not matched to a gene: 17. The CDR3 extends over 17 amino acids. Germline V CDR1 and CDR2: LNHDA, SQIVND (reference sequence). The CDR3 DNA reads as TGTGCCAGTAGTTTCCAATTGGCAGGGGGATCTCGCCAGCCCCAGCATTTT. This encodes CASSFQLAGGSRQPQHF.

This clone was detected ten times or more. V and J are TRBV20-1 and TRBJ2-7; no clear D gene. From germline, CDR1 is DFQATT and CDR2 SNEGSKA (reference sequence). There are 14 residues in the CDR3. V dropped 0 bases and J dropped 3 bases, with 12 bases sitting between them. CDR3 nucleotide sequence: TGCAGTGCTAGAGATATGGGTTACGTCTACGAGCAGTACTTC. Amino acid sequence: CSARDMGYVYEQYF.